Listed below are T cell receptor beta chains from one sample, sequenced in a study of T cells after yellow fever vaccination. Using its own MiXCR run on the 5' RACE reads, TCRdb lists one record per CDR3 protein. The sample lists about 550,000 distinct CDR3 sequences, roughly 21% occurring once. This specimen consisted of PBMCs, obtained 15 days after the yellow fever booster vaccination. The source of these receptors is a man in his thirties or forties who received the YFV17D yellow fever vaccine. Each CDR3 is given with its conserved first and last residue. A D gene is named only where the DNA matches it firmly. For some rows the clone size is stated as once, few or many, or as a class when expanded; others skip it.

NA | NA | TRBJ2-3 | TRBV20-1 | CSAYERFTTDTQYF | TGCAGTGCTTACGAGCGGTTCACCACAGATACGCAGTATTTT
NA | NA | TRBJ1-5 | TRBV30 | CAWNSGAQPQHF | TGTGCCTGGAATTCAGGGGCTCAGCCCCAGCATTTT
few | NA | TRBJ1-4 | TRBV5-4 | CASSPGGSNEKLFF | TGTGCCAGCAGCCCGGGGGGTAGTAATGAAAAACTGTTTTTT
NA | TRBD2 | TRBJ2-1 | TRBV19 | CASSISTSDDNEQFF | TGTGCCAGTAGTATCTCGACTAGCGACGACAATGAGCAGTTCTTC
few | TRBD2 | TRBJ2-3 | TRBV12-3/TRBV12-4 | CASSSGGYTDTQYF | TGTGCCAGCAGTTCGGGAGGGTACACAGATACGCAGTATTTT
few | NA | TRBJ1-5 | TRBV3-1 | CASSQSGSNQPQHF | TGTGCCAGCAGCCAGTCGGGTAGCAATCAGCCCCAGCATTTT
NA | NA | TRBJ2-5 | TRBV15 | CATSKGTREETQYF | TGTGCCACCAGCAAAGGGACAAGGGAAGAGACCCAGTACTTC
NA | NA | TRBJ1-4 | TRBV7-2 | CASSKQGSVLFF | TGTGCCAGCAGCAAACAGGGCTCGGTTCTGTTTTTT
NA | NA | TRBJ2-4 | TRBV20-1 | CSAGPGQAKNIQYF | TGCAGTGCTGGCCCCGGCCAAGCCAAAAACATTCAGTACTTC
NA | NA | TRBJ2-7 | TRBV18 | CASSPPEGTYEQYF | TGTGCCAGCTCACCACCGGAGGGGACCTACGAGCAGTACTTC
NA | TRBD2 | TRBJ2-5 | TRBV7-3 | CASSLRGRVSGGQETQYF | TGTGCCAGCAGCTTAAGGGGTCGGGTTAGCGGGGGCCAAGAGACCCAGTACTTC
few | TRBD1 | TRBJ2-7 | TRBV7-2 | CASSSRDRGFGEQYF | TGTGCCAGCAGCTCCCGGGACAGGGGTTTCGGCGAGCAGTACTTC
NA | NA | TRBJ2-7 | TRBV20-1 | CSARDVWRSYEQYF | TGCAGTGCTAGAGATGTTTGGCGTTCCTACGAGCAGTACTTC
few | TRBD2 | TRBJ2-7 | TRBV10-1 | CASSRGTSGRALRQQYF | TGCGCCAGCAGCCGCGGGACTAGCGGGAGGGCCCTACGCCAGCAGTACTTC
few | NA | TRBJ1-6 | TRBV7-2 | CASSPWTTGGNSPLHF | TGTGCCAGCAGCCCGTGGACAACCGGGGGGAATTCACCCCTCCACTTT
NA | NA | TRBJ2-7 | TRBV20-1 | CSALLRKAPYEQYF | TGCAGTGCTCTTCTTCGAAAGGCCCCCTACGAGCAGTACTTC
few | NA | TRBJ2-7 | TRBV10-3 | CAISDESSAPSYEQYF | TGTGCCATCAGTGACGAAAGTAGCGCTCCCTCCTACGAGCAGTACTTC
NA | NA | TRBJ1-6 | TRBV7-2 | CASSLGQGLNSPLHF | TGTGCCAGCAGCTTAGGGCAGGGCTTGAATTCACCCCTCCACTTT
NA | NA | TRBJ2-6 | TRBV29-1 | CSVEEERSSGANVLTF | TGCAGCGTTGAAGAGGAAAGGAGCTCTGGGGCCAACGTCCTGACTTTC
NA | TRBD2 | TRBJ2-5 | TRBV7-9 | CASSWPLADQETQYF | TGTGCCAGCAGCTGGCCCCTAGCGGACCAAGAGACCCAGTACTTC
NA | NA | TRBJ1-6 | TRBV29-1 | CSVEDPHDGATHF | TGCAGCGTTGAAGATCCCCACGACGGTGCGACCCACTTT
many | NA | TRBJ2-3 | TRBV5-1 | CASSLGGENTQYF | TGCGCCAGCAGCTTGGGGGGCGAGAATACGCAGTATTTT
NA | NA | TRBJ2-2 | TRBV9 | CASSVDPSTGELFF | TGTGCCAGCAGCGTAGACCCGTCGACCGGGGAGCTGTTTTTT
many | NA | TRBJ1-2 | TRBV4-2 | CASSQGGGLNYGYTF | TGTGCCAGCAGCCAAGGTGGAGGGTTGAACTATGGCTACACCTTC
few | NA | TRBJ2-1 | TRBV29-1 | CSVRQGRYNEQFF | TGCAGCGTGCGGCAGGGGAGATACAATGAGCAGTTCTTC
NA | TRBD2 | TRBJ2-3 | TRBV7-2 | CASSGREGGTDTQYF | TGTGCCAGCAGCGGGCGGGAGGGGGGTACAGATACGCAGTATTTT
few | NA | TRBJ2-3 | TRBV7-2 | CASSLAIGTDTQYF | TGTGCCAGCAGCTTAGCGATCGGCACAGATACGCAGTATTTT
few | TRBD1 | TRBJ2-5 | TRBV29-1 | CSVEDLRQGVETQYF | TGCAGCGTTGAAGATCTTCGCCAGGGGGTGGAGACCCAGTACTTC
few | NA | TRBJ2-5 | TRBV7-2 | CASSPRMGFQETQYF | TGTGCCAGCAGCCCCCGTATGGGCTTCCAAGAGACCCAGTACTTC
NA | NA | TRBJ2-7 | TRBV5-1 | CASSLEDFPAYEQYF | TGCGCCAGCAGCTTGGAGGACTTTCCCGCCTACGAGCAGTACTTC
NA | NA | TRBJ2-7 | TRBV29-1 | CSAGDGPYEQYF | TGCAGCGCCGGGGACGGACCCTACGAGCAGTACTTC
few | NA | TRBJ2-2 | TRBV5-1 | CASSLGSGDTGELFF | TGCGCCAGCAGCTTGGGTTCGGGGGACACCGGGGAGCTGTTTTTT
NA | TRBD2 | TRBJ2-7 | TRBV28 | CAVSTSGLSYEQYF | TGTGCCGTTTCTACTAGCGGCCTTTCCTACGAGCAGTACTTC
NA | NA | TRBJ2-3 | TRBV29-1 | CSVEDFPQEYF | TGCAGCGTTGAAGATTTCCCCCAGGAGTATTTT
few | NA | TRBJ2-3 | TRBV29-1 | CSLLGEGTSTDTQYF | TGCAGCCTCCTGGGAGAGGGAACTAGCACAGATACGCAGTATTTT
few | TRBD1 | TRBJ1-1 | TRBV29-1 | CSVETGGRTEAFF | TGCAGCGTGGAAACAGGGGGCAGGACTGAAGCTTTCTTT
NA | NA | TRBJ2-7 | TRBV21-1 | CASSPTSREQYF | TGTGCCAGCAGCCCGACTAGCCGCGAGCAGTACTTC
NA | TRBD1 | TRBJ1-6 | TRBV14 | CASSQETGRGSPLHF | TGTGCCAGCAGCCAAGAGACAGGGAGAGGATCACCCCTCCACTTT
few | NA | TRBJ2-1 | TRBV12-3/TRBV12-4 | CASRLGEQFF | TGTGCCAGCAGGCTGGGTGAGCAGTTCTTC
many | TRBD2 | TRBJ2-1 | TRBV5-4 | CASSRTRLALNNEQFF | TGTGCCAGCAGCCGGACCCGACTAGCGCTCAACAATGAGCAGTTCTTC
NA | NA | TRBJ2-7 | TRBV7-8 | CASSMIRDWSYEQYF | TGTGCCAGCAGCATGATCCGGGACTGGTCCTACGAGCAGTACTTC
few | TRBD2 | TRBJ2-5 | TRBV10-3 | CAISGTSGHETQYF | TGTGCCATCAGCGGGACTAGCGGTCACGAGACCCAGTACTTC
NA | TRBD2 | TRBJ2-1 | TRBV11-2 | CASSLPTSGRAKSSYNEQFF | TGTGCCAGCAGCTTACCTACTAGCGGGAGGGCCAAAAGCTCCTACAATGAGCAGTTCTTC
once | TRBD1 | TRBJ2-2 | TRBV29-1 | CSVGQGRNTGELFF | TGCAGCGTTGGACAGGGGCGAAACACCGGGGAGCTGTTTTTT
many | NA | TRBJ1-2 | TRBV12-3/TRBV12-4 | CASTRRDNYGYTF | TGTGCCAGCACCCGACGGGATAACTATGGCTACACCTTC
few | NA | TRBJ2-1 | TRBV20-1 | CSARLAGIHEQFF | TGCAGTGCTAGATTGGCGGGAATACATGAGCAGTTCTTC
NA | NA | TRBJ2-3 | TRBV4-3 | CASSQLGEGRAQYF | TGCGCCAGCAGCCAATTAGGGGAAGGCCGAGCGCAGTATTTT
NA | NA | TRBJ2-5 | TRBV15 | CATSRDVVGRETQYF | TGTGCCACCAGCAGAGATGTGGTGGGGAGAGAGACCCAGTACTTC
few | NA | TRBJ2-3 | TRBV19 | CASSMESTDTQYF | TGTGCCAGCTCTATGGAGAGCACAGATACGCAGTATTTT
few | NA | TRBJ1-1 | TRBV20-1 | CSARDQGRASTEAFF | TGCAGTGCTAGAGATCAGGGCAGGGCAAGCACTGAAGCTTTCTTT
NA | NA | TRBJ2-7 | TRBV5-6 | CASSLEEGGKSSHEQYF | TGTGCCAGCAGCTTGGAGGAGGGCGGGAAGAGTTCCCACGAGCAGTACTTC
few | NA | TRBJ2-3 | TRBV20-1 | CSAITLADTQYF | TGCAGTGCTATTACTTTGGCAGATACGCAGTATTTT
few | NA | TRBJ2-2 | TRBV6-2/TRBV6-3 | CAASGAINHGELFF | TGTGCCGCCTCCGGGGCTATCAACCACGGGGAGCTGTTTTTT
NA | NA | TRBJ2-6 | TRBV29-1 | CSAPQGTGANVLTF | TGCAGCGCCCCACAGGGCACTGGGGCCAACGTCCTGACTTTC